Each of the 4 T cell receptor beta chains below was sequenced from the same sample in a study of human T cells and chemical hapten exposure. Via MiXCR, TCRdb re-called the RACE reads, giving one row per CDR3 protein. The sample consists of 240,000 or so distinct CDR3 sequences, about 9% of them appearing once. The sample's time point: pre-sensitization, week 0. The treatment here: therapeutic diphenylcyclopropenone sensitization with weekly scalp DPC. Sequenced material: whole blood, taken in connection with sensitization to the hapten diphenylcyclopropenone (DPC). The receptors shown here come from a woman between 40 and 55 years old with alopecia areata. Some clones in this sample may be carry-over from other donors' samples.

This clonotype was picked up many times. The chain couples TRBV5-1 to TRBJ2-1; no definite D call. CDR1 is SGHRS and CDR2 is YFSETQ in the germline V gene. V lost 4 bases, J lost 8 bases, and 10 bases lay in between. The CDR3 extends over 12 amino acids. The CDR3 spells CASSTGRHEQFF. In DNA, the CDR3 is TGCGCCAGCAGCACGGGTCGCCATGAGCAGTTCTTC.

This clonotype was detected a few times. This chain uses TRBV20-1 with TRBJ2-1, with TRBD2 matching 11 bases. The CDR3 contains 16 residues. Germline-derived CDR1 and CDR2 are DFQATT and SNEGSKA (reference sequence). V dropped 2 bases and J dropped 4; count of bases not matched to a gene: 7. DNA of the CDR3: TGCAGTGCTAGATCCTTAGCGGGAGGGACTTACAATGAGCAGTTCTTC. Its protein is CSARSLAGGTYNEQFF.

The sample holds a few counts of this clonotype. The V call is TRBV28, the J call TRBJ1-5, with D perhaps matching TRBD1 (5 bases). Per the germline V gene, CDR1 is MDHEN and CDR2 is SYDVKM. There are 14 residues in the CDR3. Trimming took off 6 bases at V and 9 bases at J, with 18 bases between the two ends. CDR3 loop: CASRPSRGGRPQHF. The CDR3 region has the DNA TGTGCCAGCAGACCCTCTCGTGGGGGAAGGCCCCAGCATTTT.

The chain joins TRBV2 to TRBJ1-2; D is perhaps TRBD1 (5 bases). This CDR3 region has 13 residues. The V and J ends lost 1 base and 6 bases respectively, with 9 bases between them. Per the germline V gene, CDR1 is SNHLY and CDR2 is FYNNEI. The CDR3, as DNA: TGTGCCAGCAGTGAAGACAGGATTAATGGCTACACCTTC. Translated, it gives CASSEDRINGYTF.